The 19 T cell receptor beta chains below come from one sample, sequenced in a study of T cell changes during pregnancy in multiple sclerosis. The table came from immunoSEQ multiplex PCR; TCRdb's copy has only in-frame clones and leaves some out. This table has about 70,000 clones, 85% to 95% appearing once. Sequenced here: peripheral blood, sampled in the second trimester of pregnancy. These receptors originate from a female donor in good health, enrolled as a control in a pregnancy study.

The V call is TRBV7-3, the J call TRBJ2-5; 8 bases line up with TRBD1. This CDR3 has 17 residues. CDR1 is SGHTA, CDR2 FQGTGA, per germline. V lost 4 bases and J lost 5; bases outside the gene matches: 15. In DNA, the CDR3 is TGTGCCAGCAGCTCGGGGACAGGTGGCATTTGGAGGGAGACCCAGTACTTC. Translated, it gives CASSSGTGGIWRETQYF.

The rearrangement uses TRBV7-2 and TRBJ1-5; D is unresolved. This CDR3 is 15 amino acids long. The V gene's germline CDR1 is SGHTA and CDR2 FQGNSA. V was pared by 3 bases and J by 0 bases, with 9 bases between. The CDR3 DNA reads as TGTGCCAGCAGCTTGCGGGGAAATAGCAATCAGCCCCAGCATTTT. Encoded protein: CASSLRGNSNQPQHF.

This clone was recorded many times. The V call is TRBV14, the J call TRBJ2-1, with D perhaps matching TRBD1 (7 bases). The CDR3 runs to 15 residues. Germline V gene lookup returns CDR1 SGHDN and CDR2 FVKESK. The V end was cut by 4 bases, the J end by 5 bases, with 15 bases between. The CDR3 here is CASSRDRLVDNEQFF. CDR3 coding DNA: TGTGCCAGCAGCCGGGACAGACTAGTCGACAATGAGCAGTTCTTC.

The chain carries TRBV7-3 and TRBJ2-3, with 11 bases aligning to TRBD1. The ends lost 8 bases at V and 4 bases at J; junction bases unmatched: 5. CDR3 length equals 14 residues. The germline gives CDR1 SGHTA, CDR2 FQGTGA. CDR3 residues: CASGDRGNADTQYF. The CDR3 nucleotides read TGTGCCAGCGGGGACAGGGGGAATGCAGATACGCAGTATTTT.

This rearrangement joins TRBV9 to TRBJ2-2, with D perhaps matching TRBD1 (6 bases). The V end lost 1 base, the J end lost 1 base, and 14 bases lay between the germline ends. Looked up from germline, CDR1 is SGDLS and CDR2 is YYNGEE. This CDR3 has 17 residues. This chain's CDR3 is CASSVRVRGQNTGELFF. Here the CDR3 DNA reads TGTGCCAGCAGCGTAAGAGTGAGGGGACAGAACACCGGGGAGCTGTTTTTT.

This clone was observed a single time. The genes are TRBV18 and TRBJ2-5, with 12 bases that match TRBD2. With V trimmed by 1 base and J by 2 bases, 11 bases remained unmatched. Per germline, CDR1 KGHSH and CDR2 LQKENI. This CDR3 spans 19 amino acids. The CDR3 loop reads CASSPLSTSGGYEQETQYF. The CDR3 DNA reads TGTGCCAGCTCACCACTGTCGACTAGCGGGGGTTACGAACAAGAGACCCAGTACTTC.

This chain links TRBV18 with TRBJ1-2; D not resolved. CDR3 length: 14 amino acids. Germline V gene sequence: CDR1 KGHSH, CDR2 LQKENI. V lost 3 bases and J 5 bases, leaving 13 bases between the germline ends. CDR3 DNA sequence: TGTGCCAGCTCACCCCCGGGAACGTCTTATGGCTACACCTTC. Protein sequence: CASSPPGTSYGYTF.

CDR3 loop: CATSLGTERNIQYF. CDR3 DNA sequence: TGTGCCACCAGCTTAGGGACAGAAAGGAACATTCAGTACTTC. The J gene is TRBJ2-4, the V gene TRBV15; 7 bases agree with TRBD1. Germline V gene sequence: CDR1 LNHNV, CDR2 YYDKDF (reference sequence). With 5 bases clipped from V and 7 bases from J, the junction kept 8 bases outside the gene matches. The length of the CDR3 is 14 residues. Drawing the rest from reference TRBV15 and TRBJ2-4, the complete variable domain is DAMVIQNPRYQVTQFGKPVTLSCSQTLNHNVMYWYQQKSSQAPKLLFHYYDKDFNNEADTPDNFQSRRPNTSFCFLDIRSPGLGDTAMYLCATSLGTERNIQYFGAGTRLSVL.

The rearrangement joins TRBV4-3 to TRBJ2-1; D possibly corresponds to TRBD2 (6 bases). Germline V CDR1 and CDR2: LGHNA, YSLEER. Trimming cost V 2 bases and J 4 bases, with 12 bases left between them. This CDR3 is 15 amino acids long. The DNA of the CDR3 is TGCGCCAGCAGCCAAACCTTAGCGGTGTACAATGAGCAGTTCTTC. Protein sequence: CASSQTLAVYNEQFF.

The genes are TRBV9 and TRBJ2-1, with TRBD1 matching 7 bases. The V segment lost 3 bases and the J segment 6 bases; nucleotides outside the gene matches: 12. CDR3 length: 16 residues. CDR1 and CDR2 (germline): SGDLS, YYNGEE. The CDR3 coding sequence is TGTGCCAGCAGCGCGAGACAGGGACCCGGAATCAATGAGCAGTTCTTC. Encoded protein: CASSARQGPGINEQFF.

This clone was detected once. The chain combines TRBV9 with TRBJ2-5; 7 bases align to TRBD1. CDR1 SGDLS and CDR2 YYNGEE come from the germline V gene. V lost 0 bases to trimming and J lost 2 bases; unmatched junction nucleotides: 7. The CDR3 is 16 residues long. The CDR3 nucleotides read TGTGCCAGCAGCGTAGGGGAGACAGGGAGACAAGAGACCCAGTACTTC. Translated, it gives CASSVGETGRQETQYF.

This chain's CDR3 is CAIGGRSDTQYF. In nucleotides, the CDR3 is TGTGCCATCGGGGGGAGGTCAGATACGCAGTATTTT. V usage is TRBV6-6 and J usage is TRBJ2-3, with 7 bases aligning to TRBD2. J was trimmed by 4 bases and V by 10 bases; bases with no gene match: 5. This CDR3 region has 12 residues. Germline CDR1 is MNHNY and CDR2 is SVGAGI (reference sequence).

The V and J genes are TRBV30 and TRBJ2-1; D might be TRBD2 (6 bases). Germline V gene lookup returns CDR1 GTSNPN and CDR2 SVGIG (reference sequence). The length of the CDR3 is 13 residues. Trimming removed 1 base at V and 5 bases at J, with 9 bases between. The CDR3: CAWSAAGHNEQFF. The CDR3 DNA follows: TGTGCCTGGAGTGCAGCGGGTCACAATGAGCAGTTCTTC.

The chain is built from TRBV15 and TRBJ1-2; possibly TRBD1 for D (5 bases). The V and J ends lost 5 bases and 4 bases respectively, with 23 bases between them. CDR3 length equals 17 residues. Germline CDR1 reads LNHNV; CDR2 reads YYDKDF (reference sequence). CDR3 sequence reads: CATSPPGAASFFYGYTF. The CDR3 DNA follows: TGTGCCACCAGCCCTCCTGGGGCAGCTTCATTCTTCTATGGCTACACCTTC.

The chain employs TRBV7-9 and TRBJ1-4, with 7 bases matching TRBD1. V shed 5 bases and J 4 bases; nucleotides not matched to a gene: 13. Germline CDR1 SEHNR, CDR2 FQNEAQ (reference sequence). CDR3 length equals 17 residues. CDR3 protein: CASSILRQGQGNEKLFF. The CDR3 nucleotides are TGTGCCAGCAGCATATTAAGACAGGGTCAGGGTAATGAAAAACTGTTTTTT.

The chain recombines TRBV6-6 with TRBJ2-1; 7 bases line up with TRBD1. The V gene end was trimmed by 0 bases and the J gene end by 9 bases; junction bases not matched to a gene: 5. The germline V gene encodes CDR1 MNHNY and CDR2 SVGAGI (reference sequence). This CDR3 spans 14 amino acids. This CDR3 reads CASSYSGTVVEQFF. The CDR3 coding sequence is TGTGCCAGCAGTTACTCGGGGACAGTGGTTGAGCAGTTCTTC.

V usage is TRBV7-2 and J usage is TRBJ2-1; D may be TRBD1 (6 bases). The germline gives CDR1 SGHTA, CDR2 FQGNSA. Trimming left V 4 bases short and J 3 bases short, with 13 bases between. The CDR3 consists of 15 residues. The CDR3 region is CASSSQGWNYNEQFF. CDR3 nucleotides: TGTGCCAGCAGCTCGCAGGGGTGGAACTACAATGAGCAGTTCTTC.

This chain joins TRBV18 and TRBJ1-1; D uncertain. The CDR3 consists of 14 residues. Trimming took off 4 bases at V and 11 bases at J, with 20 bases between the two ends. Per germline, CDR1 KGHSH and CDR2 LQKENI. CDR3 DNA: TGTGCCAGCTCACTTAACCCACTGGGAGCGGTTGCTTTCTTT. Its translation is CASSLNPLGAVAFF.

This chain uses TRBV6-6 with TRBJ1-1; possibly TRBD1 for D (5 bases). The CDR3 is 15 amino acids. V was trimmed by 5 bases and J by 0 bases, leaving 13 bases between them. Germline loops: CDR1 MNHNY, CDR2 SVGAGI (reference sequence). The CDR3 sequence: CASSLQAGLNTEAFF. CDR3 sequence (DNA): TGTGCCAGCAGTCTACAGGCGGGACTGAACACTGAAGCTTTCTTT.